These 25 T cell receptor beta chains share one sample of origin, sequenced in a study of T-cell reconstitution after alpha-beta-depleted transplantation in children. Unique molecular identifiers were incorporated during preparation of the TCRbeta library. MiXCR was run by TCRdb on the PCR reads, yielding one entry per CDR3 protein. Among under 400,000 distinct CDR3 sequences listed, more than 20% were seen once. The starting material was PBMCs, mostly from graft donor cells, obtained 180 days after TCRalphabeta/CD19-depleted stem cell transplant. The receptors derive from a male patient younger than 18 who had a stem cell transplant for acute lymphoblastic leukemia, so the T cells may come from the graft donor.

This clonotype was found a few times. The chain links TRBV10-3 to TRBJ1-2; 11 bases are a match to TRBD1. This CDR3 is 13 amino acids long. V trimming: 7 bases; J trimming: 8 bases; junction bases outside the gene matches: 6. The germline V gene encodes CDR1 ENHRY and CDR2 SYGVKD. This CDR3 is CAINGQGAGGYTF. The CDR3 bases are TGTGCCATCAACGGACAGGGGGCGGGAGGCTACACCTTC.

A remark on this clonotype: Compared with germline, one end of the junction differs, possibly owing to a read error. This chain connects TRBV20-1 to TRBJ2-4; TRBD2 aligns across 9 bases. Looked up from germline, CDR1 is DFQATT and CDR2 is SNEGSKA (reference sequence). The CDR3 spans 17 residues. CDR3 in amino acids: CCARSYLAGLAKNIQYF. In nucleotides, the CDR3 is TGCTGTGCTAGGAGCTACCTAGCGGGACTAGCCAAAAACATTCAGTACTTC.

In this sample, this clonotype turned up a few times. CDR3 in DNA: TGTGCCAGCAGCCCCCCAACTAGCGGACTGGTTCACAATGAGCAGTTCTTC. Its protein is CASSPPTSGLVHNEQFF. V usage is TRBV11-1 and J usage is TRBJ2-1, with 8 bases aligning to TRBD2. This CDR3 has 17 amino acids. Germline V gene sequence: CDR1 SGHAT, CDR2 FQDESV (reference sequence). Trimming at V came to 5 bases and at J to 5 bases, leaving 14 bases not matched to a gene.

This chain links TRBV6-1 with TRBJ2-1, with D perhaps matching TRBD1 (5 bases). V was cut by 6 bases and J by 0 bases, with 15 bases left in between. The germline V gene has CDR1 MNHNS and CDR2 SASEGT. This CDR3 region has 16 residues. CDR3 residues: CASSNRRRGSYNEQFF. Written as DNA, the CDR3 is TGTGCCAGCAGCAACAGGCGAAGAGGCTCCTACAATGAGCAGTTCTTC.

The V gene is TRBV7-9, the J gene TRBJ1-2; D ambiguous. This CDR3 has 15 amino acids. V shed 8 bases and J shed 2 bases, with 18 bases lying between them. CDR1 and CDR2 (germline): SEHNR, FQNEAQ (reference sequence). The CDR3 loop reads CASSSVTRLNYGYTF. CDR3 in DNA: TGTGCCAGCTCTAGCGTAACCCGTTTAAACTATGGCTACACCTTC.

The gene calls are TRBV6-1 and TRBJ2-7; the match to TRBD2 covers 14 bases. This CDR3 comprises 17 residues. The V and J ends lost 4 bases and 0 bases, in that order; junction bases with no gene match: 5. Germline V CDR1 and CDR2: MNHNS, SASEGT. The DNA of the CDR3 is TGTGCCAGCAGTGTGGGACTAGCGGGAGTCAGCTCCTACGAGCAGTACTTC. Its translation: CASSVGLAGVSSYEQYF.

This clonotype was observed a few times. This chain links TRBV20-1 with TRBJ2-2, with 7 bases aligning to TRBD2. CDR1 is DFQATT, CDR2 SNEGSKA, per germline (reference sequence). V was pared by 0 bases and J by 3 bases, with 16 bases of the junction left unmatched. This CDR3 contains 19 residues. The chain's CDR3 is CSARDWDPTSVLYTGELFF. In DNA form, the CDR3 reads TGCAGTGCTAGAGACTGGGACCCAACTAGCGTCCTTTACACCGGGGAGCTGTTTTTT.

This clonotype was seen repeatedly, ten times or more. The chain uses TRBV29-1 and TRBJ2-5, with TRBD1 matching over 7 bases. With 7 bases clipped from V and 5 bases from J, the junction kept 10 bases outside the gene matches. The CDR3 totals 13 residues. The germline gives CDR1 SQVTM, CDR2 ANQGSEA. The DNA of the CDR3 is TGCAGCGCCAAAAAGGACAGGCCGGAGACCCAGTACTTC. Translation gives CSAKKDRPETQYF.

CDR3 nucleotides: TGTGCCAGCAGCCTCCGAGTGGGGGACAACAATGAGCAGTTCTTC. As protein: CASSLRVGDNNEQFF. J is TRBJ2-1 and V is TRBV7-6; D perhaps matches TRBD1 (6 bases). The CDR3 sequence is 15 residues long. Trimming removed 5 bases at V and 5 bases at J, with 16 bases between. Germline assignment: CDR1 SGHVS and CDR2 FNYEAQ.

The V call is TRBV4-1, the J call TRBJ2-7; D might be TRBD1 (7 bases). Germline assignment: CDR1 MGHRA and CDR2 YSYEKL. The CDR3 sequence is 15 residues long. Trimming took 4 bases from V and 0 from J, leaving 13 bases between them. CDR3 residues: CASSPGGMGSYEQYF. CDR3 DNA: TGCGCCAGCAGCCCAGGGGGGATGGGCTCCTACGAGCAGTACTTC.

This sequence joins TRBV2 and TRBJ2-2, with D unclear. Deletions cut 3 bases from V and 4 bases from J, with 18 bases between. This CDR3 is built from 17 residues. In germline, CDR1 is SNHLY, CDR2 FYNNEI. The CDR3 nucleotides are TGTGCCAGCAGTGATGAGCCAGGCGGCCCAGTCACCGGGGAGCTGTTTTTT. Residues: CASSDEPGGPVTGELFF.

This chain connects TRBV20-1 to TRBJ2-5; 11 nucleotides agree with TRBD2. CDR1 is DFQATT, CDR2 SNEGSKA, per germline (reference sequence). CDR3 size: 18 residues. V lost 0 bases to trimming and J lost 5 bases; unmatched junction nucleotides: 14. CDR3 nucleotides: TGCAGTGCTAGAGATCGACAGCTACTAGCGGGAGTAACGGAGACCCAGTACTTC. Residues: CSARDRQLLAGVTETQYF.

This sequence joins TRBV12-3 or TRBV12-4 and TRBJ2-5; no definite D call. Trimming pared 3 bases from V and 7 bases from J, leaving 6 bases between. The CDR3 has 11 amino acids. CDR3 bases: TGTGCCAGCAGTTTTGGATGGACCCAGTACTTC. This encodes CASSFGWTQYF.

This clonotype has at least ten counts. The rearrangement uses TRBV12-3 or TRBV12-4 and TRBJ2-7, with 9 bases lining up with TRBD1. CDR3 size: 14 residues. Germline trimming cut 4 bases from V and 3 bases from J; bases unmatched to any gene: 4. CDR3 region: CASSSRDRVYEQYF. CDR3 bases: TGTGCCAGCAGTTCCCGGGACAGGGTCTACGAGCAGTACTTC.

This clonotype was detected only a few times. The rearrangement links TRBV3-1 to TRBJ2-1; D unclear. The germline V and J ends were trimmed by 4 bases and 0 bases, with 19 bases remaining between them. The CDR3 spans 18 residues. CDR1 is LGHDT and CDR2 is YNNKEL in the germline V gene (reference sequence). The CDR3 is CASSLAPPLTYSYNEQFF. DNA for the CDR3: TGTGCCAGCAGCCTTGCACCTCCTCTGACGTACTCCTACAATGAGCAGTTCTTC.

This clonotype was picked up a small number of times. The chain has TRBV4-2 and TRBJ2-2; 15 bases fit TRBD2. The CDR3 runs 16 residues. The ends lost 3 bases at V and 5 bases at J; junction bases unmatched: 1. Germline loops: CDR1 LGHNA, CDR2 YNFKEQ. CDR3 loop: CASSHGLAGGTGELFF. DNA of the CDR3: TGTGCCAGCAGCCATGGACTAGCGGGGGGGACCGGGGAGCTGTTTTTT.

This sequence joins TRBV9 and TRBJ2-1, with 7 bases lining up with TRBD2. The germline CDR1 and CDR2 sequences are SGDLS and YYNGEE. Germline trimming cut 0 bases from V and 5 bases from J; bases unmatched to any gene: 8. The CDR3 consists of 16 residues. CDR3 sequence (DNA): TGTGCCAGCAGCGTAGCCGGTGGGAGGGGTAACAATGAGCAGTTCTTC. Translated, it gives CASSVAGGRGNNEQFF.

This clonotype has only a few counts. The chain has TRBV10-3 and TRBJ2-3, with D possibly matching TRBD1 (6 bases). The germline V gene encodes CDR1 ENHRY and CDR2 SYGVKD. V shed 7 bases and J shed 2 bases, with 13 bases lying between them. The CDR3 is made up of 14 amino acids. The CDR3 protein is CAIMGDTITDTQYF. CDR3 nucleotides: TGTGCCATCATGGGGGACACTATCACAGATACGCAGTATTTT.

This clonotype was counted only a few times. The chain joins TRBV7-3 to TRBJ2-5; possible D gene TRBD2, 6 bases. The CDR3 has 15 residues. Germline assignment: CDR1 SGHTA and CDR2 FQGTGA. Trimming shortened V by 2 bases and J by 5 bases, and 15 bases separated the two germline ends. CDR3 sequence reads: CASSLGGRLVETQYF. The CDR3 nucleotides are TGTGCCAGCAGCTTAGGTGGGAGGTTGGTGGAGACCCAGTACTTC.

The table lists this clonotype with a few counts. The chain employs TRBV29-1 and TRBJ1-2; TRBD1 agrees at 7 bases. The CDR3 has 13 residues. V dropped 6 bases and J dropped 6; count of bases not matched to a gene: 10. CDR1 SQVTM and CDR2 ANQGSEA come from the germline V gene. The CDR3 sequence: CSVSGDSLDGYTF. The CDR3 DNA follows: TGCAGCGTAAGTGGGGACAGCCTGGATGGCTACACCTTC.

The chain employs TRBV28 and TRBJ2-7, with D perhaps TRBD1 (6 bases). Germline loops: CDR1 MDHEN, CDR2 SYDVKM. The CDR3 has 15 amino acids. V lost 4 bases, J lost 2 bases, and 15 bases lay in between. The CDR3, as DNA: TGTGCCAGCAGTTATGGGTATCAGGGGACCTACGAGCAGTACTTC. Translation: CASSYGYQGTYEQYF.

This clonotype was counted only a few times. The chain uses TRBV20-1 and TRBJ2-1, with a tentative D call TRBD2 (6 bases). From germline, CDR1 is DFQATT and CDR2 SNEGSKA (reference sequence). The V end lost 0 bases, the J end lost 10 bases, and 22 bases lay between the germline ends. CDR3 length: 16 amino acids. CDR3 in amino acids: CSARDPRRRELGEQFF. DNA for the CDR3: TGCAGTGCTAGAGACCCGAGGAGACGGGAGTTAGGAGAGCAGTTCTTC.

The CDR3 DNA reads as TGCGCCAGCAGCCCCCCGGGCCCCTACGAGCAGTACTTC. Protein sequence: CASSPPGPYEQYF. The V and J genes are TRBV5-1 and TRBJ2-7, with D uncertain. The germline CDR1 and CDR2 sequences are SGHRS and YFSETQ. V lost 4 bases and J 2 bases, leaving 10 bases between the germline ends. The CDR3 covers 13 residues.

The chain joins TRBV6-5 to TRBJ2-3; D is tentatively TRBD1 or TRBD2 (5 bases each). CDR3 length: 14 amino acids. Germline CDR1 and CDR2: MNHEY and SVGAGI. V lost 5 bases and J 2 bases, leaving 11 bases between the germline ends. The CDR3 here is CASSPRENTDTQYF. The DNA for the CDR3 is TGTGCCAGCAGTCCCAGGGAGAACACAGATACGCAGTATTTT.

Only a few counts were recorded for this clonotype. The chain combines TRBV4-2 with TRBJ2-7; D is uncertain. This CDR3 is built from 15 residues. CDR1 LGHNA and CDR2 YNFKEQ come from the germline V gene. V lost 0 bases and J lost 3, with 12 bases in between. CDR3 sequence reads: CASSQDPGYLYEQYF. In DNA, the CDR3 is TGTGCCAGCAGCCAAGACCCTGGCTACCTCTACGAGCAGTACTTC.